This is a list of T cell receptor beta chains from one sample in a study of regulatory T cells in long-lasting Graves disease. TCRdb re-derived calls from the multiplex PCR reads in MiXCR, one entry per CDR3 protein. The table shows 300,000 to 400,000 distinct CDR3 sequences, with about 18% occurring only once. The specimen was peripheral blood mononuclear cells (PBMCs), collected at new diagnosis, from a patient treated with antithyroid drugs. These receptors all come from a female donor with Graves disease. CDR3s include the opening cysteine and the closing phenylalanine or tryptophan. The order of the fields is J gene, V gene, D gene, clone size, CDR3 protein, CDR3 DNA. A D gene is named only where the DNA matches it firmly. Only some rows state a clone size, as once, few, many or a class for expanded clones.

J gene: TRBJ2-3
V gene: TRBV28
D gene: -
clone size: few
CDR3 protein: CASSLRADTQYF
CDR3 DNA: TGTGCCAGCAGTTTGAGGGCAGATACGCAGTATTTT

J gene: TRBJ2-5
V gene: TRBV29-1
D gene: TRBD2
clone size: few
CDR3 protein: CSVGGGETQYF
CDR3 DNA: TGCAGCGTTGGGGGGGGAGAGACCCAGTACTTC

J gene: TRBJ1-1
V gene: TRBV6-1
D gene: TRBD1
clone size: -
CDR3 protein: CASTPRGPGTEAFF
CDR3 DNA: TGTGCCAGCACCCCGAGGGGGCCGGGCACTGAAGCTTTCTTT

J gene: TRBJ2-1
V gene: TRBV7-9
D gene: -
clone size: few
CDR3 protein: CASSLGDGYNEQFF
CDR3 DNA: TGTGCCAGCAGCTTAGGAGACGGCTACAATGAGCAGTTCTTC

J gene: TRBJ2-1
V gene: TRBV7-8
D gene: TRBD2
clone size: -
CDR3 protein: CASSLAPLAGGYNEQFF
CDR3 DNA: TGTGCCAGCAGCTTAGCCCCACTAGCGGGAGGGTACAATGAGCAGTTCTTC

J gene: TRBJ1-2
V gene: TRBV6-5
D gene: TRBD1
clone size: many
CDR3 protein: CASSYQMDRDHYGYTF
CDR3 DNA: TGTGCCAGCAGTTACCAAATGGACAGGGACCACTATGGCTACACCTTC

J gene: TRBJ1-2
V gene: TRBV11-2
D gene: -
clone size: -
CDR3 protein: CASSQRYGYTF
CDR3 DNA: TGTGCCAGCAGCCAAAGGTATGGCTACACCTTC

J gene: TRBJ2-1
V gene: TRBV6-1
D gene: -
clone size: many
CDR3 protein: CASRYRGGGYNEQFF
CDR3 DNA: TGTGCCAGCAGATATCGGGGAGGGGGTTACAATGAGCAGTTCTTC

J gene: TRBJ2-7
V gene: TRBV12-3/TRBV12-4
D gene: TRBD1
clone size: -
CDR3 protein: CASSTSGTGGLYEQYF
CDR3 DNA: TGTGCCAGCAGTACCTCCGGGACAGGGGGCCTCTACGAGCAGTACTTC

J gene: TRBJ2-7
V gene: TRBV12-3/TRBV12-4
D gene: TRBD2
clone size: many
CDR3 protein: CASSPGLAASYEQYF
CDR3 DNA: TGTGCCAGCAGTCCTGGACTAGCGGCCTCCTACGAGCAGTACTTC

J gene: TRBJ1-2
V gene: TRBV30
D gene: TRBD1
clone size: many
CDR3 protein: CAWSETGVNGYTF
CDR3 DNA: TGTGCCTGGAGCGAGACAGGGGTTAATGGCTACACCTTC

J gene: TRBJ2-5
V gene: TRBV20-1
D gene: -
clone size: many
CDR3 protein: CSASKVSETQYF
CDR3 DNA: TGCAGTGCTAGTAAAGTTTCAGAGACCCAGTACTTC

J gene: TRBJ2-1
V gene: TRBV6-1
D gene: TRBD2
clone size: many
CDR3 protein: CAGPLAGVCNEQFF
CDR3 DNA: TGTGCCGGACCCCTAGCGGGAGTTTGCAATGAGCAGTTCTTC

J gene: TRBJ2-7
V gene: TRBV12-3/TRBV12-4
D gene: TRBD2
clone size: -
CDR3 protein: CASRPGTSGLNYEQYF
CDR3 DNA: TGTGCCAGCAGACCCGGGACTAGCGGGCTCAACTACGAGCAGTACTTC

J gene: TRBJ2-7
V gene: TRBV29-1
D gene: -
clone size: many
CDR3 protein: CSVGAVGEQYF
CDR3 DNA: TGCAGCGTTGGGGCGGTTGGCGAGCAGTACTTC

J gene: TRBJ1-5
V gene: TRBV28
D gene: TRBD1
clone size: many
CDR3 protein: CASTRGGLNQPQHF
CDR3 DNA: TGTGCCAGCACTAGAGGGGGCCTCAATCAGCCCCAGCATTTT

J gene: TRBJ2-1
V gene: TRBV10-3
D gene: TRBD2
clone size: many
CDR3 protein: CAISEKAGWGEQFF
CDR3 DNA: TGTGCCATCAGTGAGAAAGCGGGATGGGGTGAGCAGTTCTTC

J gene: TRBJ2-2
V gene: TRBV11-2
D gene: -
clone size: many
CDR3 protein: CASSFTSITGELFF
CDR3 DNA: TGTGCCAGCAGCTTTACTAGTATCACCGGGGAGCTGTTTTTT

J gene: TRBJ2-5
V gene: TRBV5-1
D gene: TRBD1
clone size: -
CDR3 protein: CASSFIYRGRETQYF
CDR3 DNA: TGCGCCAGCAGCTTTATCTACAGGGGGAGAGAGACCCAGTACTTC

J gene: TRBJ2-5
V gene: TRBV20-1
D gene: TRBD2
clone size: many
CDR3 protein: CSARGTSGRAGETQYF
CDR3 DNA: TGCAGTGCTAGAGGGACTAGCGGGAGGGCCGGAGAGACCCAGTACTTC

J gene: TRBJ1-2
V gene: TRBV27
D gene: -
clone size: many
CDR3 protein: CASSTTGYGYTF
CDR3 DNA: TGTGCCAGCAGTACCACAGGTTATGGCTACACCTTC

J gene: TRBJ2-2
V gene: TRBV6-5
D gene: -
clone size: -
CDR3 protein: CASSYSTLDGELFF
CDR3 DNA: TGTGCCAGCAGTTACTCGACGTTGGACGGGGAGCTGTTTTTT

J gene: TRBJ2-1
V gene: TRBV5-5
D gene: TRBD2
clone size: -
CDR3 protein: CASSVWASGRFTYNEQFF
CDR3 DNA: TGTGCCAGCAGCGTCTGGGCTAGCGGGAGGTTCACCTACAATGAGCAGTTCTTC

J gene: TRBJ2-3
V gene: TRBV19
D gene: TRBD2
clone size: many
CDR3 protein: CASSTQTSGMDTQYF
CDR3 DNA: TGTGCCAGTAGTACCCAGACTAGCGGGATGGATACGCAGTATTTT

J gene: TRBJ2-7
V gene: TRBV4-1
D gene: -
clone size: few
CDR3 protein: CASSRDPGTDSYEQYF
CDR3 DNA: TGCGCCAGCAGCCGAGATCCGGGGACTGACTCCTACGAGCAGTACTTC

J gene: TRBJ2-7
V gene: TRBV2
D gene: -
clone size: many
CDR3 protein: CASSEAALDYEQYF
CDR3 DNA: TGTGCCAGCAGTGAAGCAGCCTTGGACTACGAGCAGTACTTC

J gene: TRBJ1-3
V gene: TRBV25-1
D gene: -
clone size: many
CDR3 protein: CASSESPIATGNTIYF
CDR3 DNA: TGTGCCAGCAGTGAAAGTCCTATAGCTACTGGAAACACCATATATTTT

J gene: TRBJ1-1
V gene: TRBV20-1
D gene: TRBD1
clone size: many
CDR3 protein: CSAILQGPTEAFF
CDR3 DNA: TGCAGTGCTATCTTACAGGGGCCCACTGAAGCTTTCTTT

J gene: TRBJ1-5
V gene: TRBV7-9
D gene: -
clone size: few
CDR3 protein: CASSYYQGEWGNQPQHF
CDR3 DNA: TGTGCCAGCAGCTATTACCAGGGAGAATGGGGCAATCAGCCCCAGCATTTT

J gene: TRBJ2-1
V gene: TRBV19
D gene: TRBD2
clone size: -
CDR3 protein: CASTTLAGVNNEQFF
CDR3 DNA: TGTGCCAGTACCACTCTAGCGGGAGTAAACAATGAGCAGTTCTTC